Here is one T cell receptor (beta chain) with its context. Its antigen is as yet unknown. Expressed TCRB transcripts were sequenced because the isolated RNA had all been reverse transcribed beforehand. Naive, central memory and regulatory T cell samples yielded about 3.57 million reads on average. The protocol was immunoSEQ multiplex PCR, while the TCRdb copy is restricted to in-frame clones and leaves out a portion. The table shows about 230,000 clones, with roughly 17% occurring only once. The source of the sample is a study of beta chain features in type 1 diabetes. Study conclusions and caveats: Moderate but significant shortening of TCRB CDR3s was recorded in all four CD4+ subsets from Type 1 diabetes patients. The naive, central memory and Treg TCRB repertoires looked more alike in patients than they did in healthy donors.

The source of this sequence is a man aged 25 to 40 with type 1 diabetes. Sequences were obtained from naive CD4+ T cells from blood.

CDR3 bases: TGTGCCAGCAGCTTGAGGACAGGGGCCTACGAGCAGTACTTC. Protein product: CASSLRTGAYEQYF. The J gene is TRBJ2-7, the V gene TRBV11-1; 9 nucleotides align to TRBD1. The CDR3 sequence is 14 residues long. Germline V gene sequence: CDR1 SGHAT, CDR2 FQDESV (reference sequence). Germline trimming cut 3 bases from V and 2 bases from J; bases unmatched to any gene: 2.